This paragraph covers one T cell receptor (beta chain) sequence. No antigen is known for it. The sample comes from a study of CD4 T cells in relation to SARS-CoV-2 and coronaviruses. Study details: Negative control cultures got HIV-1 Nef peptides or no peptide.

CDR1 is SGHTA, CDR2 FQGNSA, per germline. This CDR3 is 14 amino acids long. V was cut by 8 bases and J by 3 bases, with 14 bases left in between. Before the COVID-19 pandemic, during about 2011-2019, CD4+ T cells were taken from unexposed donors. Isolation of CD4+ T cells took place after about 9 days in culture. Cultures received half-medium IL-2 refreshes on days 3 and 7. Assay used: immunoSEQ multiplex PCR; TCRdb lists only in-frame clones, some missing. Seen here are roughly 28,000 clones, around 78% observed once, and the top ten hold roughly a fifth. Material: CD4+ T cells from PBMCs, cultured in vitro. The TCR sequence derives from a human donor in good health. This chain uses TRBV7-2 with TRBJ1-3, with D perhaps matching TRBD1 (5 bases). CDR3: CASSPGGGGNTIYF. CDR3 in DNA: TGTGCCAGCTCCCCCGGGGGGGGTGGAAACACCATATATTTT.